This T cell receptor beta chain was found in a study of metastatic and nonmetastatic thyroid tumors. V dropped 3 bases and J dropped 0 bases, with 14 bases sitting between them. The CDR3 runs 15 residues. In germline, CDR1 is GTSNPN, CDR2 SVGIG (reference sequence). Thyroid surgery was performed in patients who had received no treatment beforehand. With MiXCR, TCRdb reprocessed the PCR reads. Among tens of thousands of clones listed, approximately 11% were seen once. The chain employs TRBV30 and TRBJ1-2, with a possible D match to TRBD1 (5 bases). Sample: blood. This sequence originates from a female donor with papillary thyroid cancer or a benign thyroid nodule (not recorded which). Some clones in this sample may be carry-over from other donors' samples. For the CDR3, the DNA is TGTGCCTGGAGCCTCAGGGTACGGGCTAACTATGGCTACACCTTC. Its translation is CAWSLRVRANYGYTF.